The entry below describes one TCR beta chain. This receptor's antigen is unknown. The sample holds no much larger clone one base away, and base qualities are not on file. Synthesis of TCR cDNA relied on 5'RACE template switching, a step that introduced a universal primer site along with unique molecular identifiers. cDNA synthesis was primed from both the TCR alpha and TCR beta constant segments. Libraries were amplified in two PCR steps, with sample barcodes and sequencing adapters added in the second step. Libraries were sequenced on Illumina HiSeq 2500 (2x100 bp) or NovaSeq (2x150 bp). The original pipeline was this. MIGEC handled demultiplexing of reads and collapsing into UMI consensus sequences, while MiXCR performed V(D)J alignment. Vaccine-responding clonotypes were defined with edgeR using replicate PBMC samples, requiring FDR below 0.01 and a log2 fold change above 5 up to day 15. Each bulk clonotype received a CD4 or CD8 identity based on whether the sequenced CD4 or CD8 repertoire contained that clonotype at higher abundance. The public reads were quality trimmed at Q25 with fastp and then assembled into clones with MiXCR by TCRdb, keeping productive beta chains. Identical CDR3 protein sequences are pooled into one entry, listed with their most common genes and DNA. TCRdb's processing, not the study's, gives the V and J calls here. This sample comprises 310,000 or so distinct CDR3 sequences, around 6.8% of them detected only once. The ten largest make up about 18% of the sample.

This sample's treatment or condition label indicates: live attenuated yellow fever vaccine strain. At each blood-draw timepoint, two biological replicates of bulk PBMCs were collected. PBMCs were isolated from peripheral blood using a standard Ficoll-Paque protocol. RNA was extracted with TriZol from bulk PBMCs, CD4 and CD8 fractions, and dextramer-positive and dextramer-negative fractions. The data belong to a study of T cells after yellow fever vaccination (dated by TCRdb to between 2017 and 2020). Regarding the research as a whole: The SMART-Seq v4 Ultra Low Input RNA kit was used to prepare libraries from fractions with low cell numbers. Bulk TCR alpha and beta repertoires were sequenced longitudinally to track T-cell clones before and after primary and booster YFV17D yellow fever vaccination. Two healthy male donors, one aged 18 to 29 and one aged 30 to 40 years, were included in the cohort. Blood was collected at multiple timepoints before and after primary and secondary immunization, and bulk PBMC replicates and cell subsets were isolated. The paper's findings and limits, for the study overall: Compared with the primary T-cell response, the secondary T-cell response was weaker but faster, peaking on day 5 rather than day 15. Computational filtering was required because FACS-sorted repertoires could contain abundant contaminating clonotypes from the bulk population. The study included only a couple of donors, which limits how far the findings can be generalized. Most clones expanded after primary vaccination were re-detected after the booster (around 96% of CD4 and more than 70% of CD8), suggesting broad memory maintenance. A small fraction of clonotypes showed up in both the CD4 and CD8 compartments, probably as a result of convergent recombination.

In the germline V gene, CDR1 corresponds to MNHEY and CDR2 to SVGEGT. The CDR3, cysteine through phenylalanine, is 14 amino acids long. Only the CDR3 DNA stays, 42 bases, in frame from base 1. The V end loses 6 bases and the J end loses 3 bases, and a stretch of 11 bases separates them. Sample: PBMCs, taken approximately 47 days after the first yellow fever vaccination. This chain joins TRBV6-2 or TRBV6-3 to TRBJ2-2; TRBD1 is perhaps the D gene, given 5 matching bases. The sequence came from a man aged 18-30 years who received the YFV17D yellow fever vaccine. The CDR3 region has the sequence CASSYRQHTGELFF. The DNA sequence follows: TGTGCCAGCAGCTACAGGCAGCACACCGGGGAGCTGTTTTTT.